These 20 T cell receptor beta chains were all obtained from the same sample, sequenced in a study of T cells in Graves' hyperthyroidism and ophthalmopathy. The investigators amplified TCR beta CDR3 regions from RNA transcripts. The study used the HTBI primer set for a first-round RT-PCR of the TCR CDR3. TCRdb ran MiXCR on the multiplex PCR reads and lists one entry per CDR3 protein. The sample records roughly 840,000 distinct CDR3 sequences, about 38% being singletons. The sample taken for sequencing was blood. The source of these receptors is a man aged 18 to 30 with Graves' hyperthyroidism.

This clonotype was seen many times. The rearrangement joins TRBV12-3 or TRBV12-4 to TRBJ1-1; TRBD1 matches at 8 bases. The ends lost 6 bases at V and 6 bases at J; junction bases unmatched: 9. CDR3 length: 14 amino acids. The CDR3 region has the DNA TGTGCCAGCAGAAAACAGGGGGGTAAGGCTGAAGCTTTCTTT. Its protein is CASRKQGGKAEAFF.

To note about this clonotype: A read error may explain this, as a much larger clone is one base away. The V call is TRBV2, the J call TRBJ2-5, with 8 positions matching TRBD1. The ends lost 8 bases at V and 6 bases at J; junction bases unmatched: 8. From germline, CDR1 is SNHLY and CDR2 FYNNEI. The CDR3 spans 13 residues. CDR3 loop: CASPDRQGKTQYF. The CDR3 DNA reads as TGTGCCAGCCCGGATCGACAGGGGAAGACCCAGTACTTC.

A few counts support this clonotype. The rearrangement joins TRBV4-1 to TRBJ1-3; D not certain. V was shortened by 1 base and J by 8 bases, with 12 bases between the two germline ends. The CDR3 covers 14 residues. CDR1 and CDR2 (germline): MGHRA, YSYEKL. The CDR3 sequence is CASSQVGGWDTIYF. Here the CDR3 DNA reads TGCGCCAGCAGCCAAGTAGGCGGTTGGGACACCATATATTTT.

The chain uses TRBV6-5 and TRBJ1-5; 11 bases align to TRBD1. V was pared by 4 bases and J by 1 base, with 9 bases of the junction left unmatched. Germline CDR1 MNHEY, CDR2 SVGAGI. This CDR3 has 18 residues. This CDR3 is CASSFIPGQGVSNQPQHF. The DNA of the CDR3 is TGTGCCAGCAGTTTCATACCGGGACAGGGGGTGAGCAATCAGCCCCAGCATTTT.

CDR3 region: CASSTGREIYEQYF. In DNA, the CDR3 is TGTGCCAGCAGCACGGGGCGGGAGATCTACGAGCAGTACTTC. The chain carries TRBV7-2 and TRBJ2-7, with TRBD2 matching over 7 bases. J lost 3 bases, V lost 5 bases, and 7 bases had no gene match. The CDR3 extends over 14 amino acids. The germline gives CDR1 SGHTA, CDR2 FQGNSA.

The chain has TRBV29-1 and TRBJ2-7, with 9 bases aligning to TRBD1. J gave up 3 bases and V 8 bases, and 11 bases lay outside the gene matches. CDR1 is SQVTM and CDR2 is ANQGSEA in the germline V gene. The CDR3 runs to 14 residues. The CDR3 DNA follows: TGCAGCTTCTTAGGACAGGGGATAGTCTACGAGCAGTACTTC. Translated: CSFLGQGIVYEQYF.

In its sample, this clonotype was seen a few times. The chain has TRBV12-3 or TRBV12-4 and TRBJ1-1; no clear D. The CDR3 contains 15 residues. V shed 7 bases and J shed 0 bases, with 15 bases lying between them. The CDR3 DNA reads as TGTGCCAGCACCTTGAATCGGATAATGAACACTGAAGCTTTCTTT. Translating gives CASTLNRIMNTEAFF.

The chain couples TRBV29-1 to TRBJ1-2, with D perhaps TRBD1 (5 bases). Germline V gene lookup returns CDR1 SQVTM and CDR2 ANQGSEA. CDR3 length: 13 amino acids. Deletions cut 7 bases from V and 7 bases from J, with 19 bases between. This chain's CDR3 is CSARVGTFVGYTF. The CDR3 coding sequence is TGCAGCGCCAGGGTCGGGACCTTCGTTGGCTACACCTTC.

Regarding this clonotype: One junction end disagrees with the germline gene, perhaps due to a read error. V gene TRBV7-2 combines with J gene TRBJ2-5; 8 nucleotides match TRBD1. Germline CDR1 reads SGHTA; CDR2 reads FQGNSA. The CDR3 extends over 16 amino acids. The CDR3 DNA is TGCGCCAGCAGCCAAGGAGTAGGGACAGGAGCGAAGACCCAGTACTTC. It encodes CASSQGVGTGAKTQYF.

This clonotype was counted many times. J is TRBJ1-1 and V is TRBV12-3 or TRBV12-4, with TRBD1 matching over 8 bases. This CDR3 spans 15 amino acids. J gave up 1 base and V 5 bases, and 6 bases lay outside the gene matches. The CDR3 sequence: CASSPGGAGNTEAFF. The CDR3 region has the DNA TGTGCCAGCAGTCCAGGGGGCGCAGGGAACACTGAAGCTTTCTTT.

J is TRBJ2-5 and V is TRBV20-1, with a possible D match to TRBD2 (5 bases). Germline CDR1 and CDR2: DFQATT and SNEGSKA (reference sequence). The CDR3 is made up of 12 amino acids. The V and J ends lost 5 bases and 2 bases respectively, with 9 bases between them. CDR3 coding DNA: TGCAGTGCTGAGGGAGCTCAAGAGACCCAGTACTTC. It yields the protein CSAEGAQETQYF.

The chain has TRBV9 and TRBJ2-7; 7 positions match TRBD1. The trim removed 4 bases at V and 8 bases at J, leaving 6 bases unmatched. This CDR3 has 12 amino acids. Looked up from germline, CDR1 is SGDLS and CDR2 is YYNGEE. DNA for the CDR3: TGTGCCAGCAGCCTCACAGGGGAGCAGCAGTACTTC. Its translation: CASSLTGEQQYF. Complete variable domain (other parts from reference TRBV9 and TRBJ2-7): DSGVTQTPKHLITATGQRVTLRCSPRSGDLSVYWYQQSLDQGLQFLIQYYNGEERAKGNILERFSAQQFPDLHSELNLSSLELGDSALYFCASSLTGEQQYFGPGTRLTVT.

This clonotype has a count of ten or more. V usage is TRBV7-9 and J usage is TRBJ2-7, with D possibly TRBD2 on 6 matching bases. CDR1 SEHNR and CDR2 FQNEAQ come from the germline V gene (reference sequence). V lost 3 bases and J lost 2, with 11 bases in between. The length of the CDR3 is 14 residues. Written as DNA, the CDR3 is TGTGCCAGCAGCTTCGCGGGACCCGCCTACGAGCAGTACTTC. Protein sequence: CASSFAGPAYEQYF. Combining the CDR3 with reference TRBV7-9 and TRBJ2-7 gives the whole variable domain DTGVSQNPRHKITKRGQNVTFRCDPISEHNRLYWYRQTLGQGPEFLTYFQNEAQLEKSRLLSDRFSAERPKGSFSTLEIQRTEQGDSAMYLCASSFAGPAYEQYFGPGTRLTVT.

The chain employs TRBV2 and TRBJ2-5; a weak D match, TRBD2 (5 bases). The CDR3 sequence is 12 residues long. From germline, CDR1 is SNHLY and CDR2 FYNNEI. The V end was cut by 7 bases, the J end by 5 bases, with 11 bases between. The CDR3 DNA reads TGTGCCAGCATTCGAGGGTACGAGACCCAGTACTTC. Its protein is CASIRGYETQYF.

At least ten counts were recorded for this clonotype. The genes are TRBV2 and TRBJ2-5, with unresolved D. CDR1 and CDR2 (germline): SNHLY, FYNNEI. V lost 4 bases, J lost 1 base, and 7 bases lay in between. CDR3 length: 13 residues. This CDR3 is CASSVRSQETQYF. As DNA, the CDR3 is TGTGCCAGCAGTGTCCGGAGCCAAGAGACCCAGTACTTC.

This chain links TRBV19 with TRBJ2-2; D gene unclear. CDR3 length: 13 amino acids. V lost 7 bases, J lost 6 bases, and 12 bases lay in between. Germline CDR1 LNHDA, CDR2 SQIVND (reference sequence). The CDR3 reads CASKPGEPGELFF. CDR3 DNA: TGTGCCAGTAAGCCAGGAGAACCCGGGGAGCTGTTTTTT.

A few counts support this clonotype. J is TRBJ1-2 and V is TRBV9; 10 bases are a match to TRBD1. CDR1 and CDR2 from the germline V gene are SGDLS and YYNGEE. This CDR3 region has 20 residues. J was trimmed by 2 bases and V by 3 bases; bases with no gene match: 19. This CDR3 reads CASSDFLLRVEGQGNYGYTF. The CDR3 DNA is TGTGCCAGCAGCGACTTTCTACTAAGGGTGGAGGGACAGGGGAACTATGGCTACACCTTC.

The chain links TRBV30 to TRBJ1-1, with 7 positions matching TRBD1. The germline V gene encodes CDR1 GTSNPN and CDR2 SVGIG (reference sequence). The CDR3 has 12 amino acids. V gave up 4 bases and J gave up 5 bases; unmatched junction bases: 4. CDR3 residues: CAWNAGGTEAFF. The CDR3 nucleotides are TGTGCCTGGAATGCAGGGGGGACTGAAGCTTTCTTT.

The genes are TRBV4-3 and TRBJ1-5; TRBD1 agrees at 7 bases. V was clipped by 5 bases and J by 0 bases; unmatched bases: 4. The CDR3 totals 15 residues. CDR1 is LGHNA, CDR2 YSLEER, per germline. CDR3 sequence: CASSEGQYSNQPQHF. The CDR3 DNA is TGCGCCAGCAGCGAGGGACAGTATAGCAATCAGCCCCAGCATTTT.

The chain couples TRBV6-6 to TRBJ2-5, with 8 positions matching TRBD1. V gave up 5 bases and J gave up 5 bases; unmatched junction bases: 10. There are 15 residues in the CDR3. Germline-derived CDR1 and CDR2 are MNHNY and SVGAGI (reference sequence). This CDR3 is CASSPRDRRRETQYF. In DNA form, the CDR3 reads TGTGCCAGCAGTCCCCGGGACAGGAGAAGGGAGACCCAGTACTTC.